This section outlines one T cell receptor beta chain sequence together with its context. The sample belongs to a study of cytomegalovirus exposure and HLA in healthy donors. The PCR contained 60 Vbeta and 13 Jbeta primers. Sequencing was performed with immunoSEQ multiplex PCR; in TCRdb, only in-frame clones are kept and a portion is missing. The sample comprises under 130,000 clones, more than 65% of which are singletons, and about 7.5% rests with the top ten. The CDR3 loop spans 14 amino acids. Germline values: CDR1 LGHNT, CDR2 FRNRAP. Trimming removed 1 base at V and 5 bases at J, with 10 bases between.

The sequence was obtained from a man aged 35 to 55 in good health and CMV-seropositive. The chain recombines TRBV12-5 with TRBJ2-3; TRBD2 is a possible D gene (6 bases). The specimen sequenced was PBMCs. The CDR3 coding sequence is TGTGCTAGTGGTTTGGGACTAGTGGTAGATACGCAGTATTTT. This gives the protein CASGLGLVVDTQYF. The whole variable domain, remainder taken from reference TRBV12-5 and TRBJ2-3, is DARVTQTPRHKVTEMGQEVTMRCQPILGHNTVFWYRQTMMQGLELLAYFRNRAPLDDSGMPKDRFSAEMPDATLATLKIQPSEPRDSAVYFCASGLGLVVDTQYFGPGTRLTVL.